Listed here is a single T cell receptor beta chain. As yet, its antigen is unknown. One junction end does not reproduce the germline sequence, and a read error may be involved. This sample includes further DNA sequences coding for the same CDR3. The sample belongs to a study of CD8 T cell repertoires and HIV-1 epitope variants. Study at large: T cells were stimulated with Twenty-five Gag and Nef peptides separately. 1M T cells were kept uncultured as a baseline. Control wells had CMV/EBV/flu peptides, negative Ebola AY9, or no peptide.

Sequenced by immunoSEQ multiplex PCR; TCRdb stores in-frame clones only, minus some. The table has 3,000 to 4,000 clones, more than 65% seen once. CDR3 length equals 14 residues. Germline V gene lookup returns CDR1 LGHNA and CDR2 YSLEER. The sequencing sample was made of cultured CD8+ T cells derived from PBMCs. This sequence was found in a male donor with HIV. V gene TRBV4-3 combines with J gene TRBJ1-1; D ambiguous. DNA of the CDR3: TGCGCCAGCAGTCAAGGAAGGACGCCGGGTGAAGCTTTCTTT. Protein sequence: CASSQGRTPGEAFF.